The 19 T cell receptor beta chains in this list originate from one sample, sequenced in a study of blood T cell repertoires in COVID-19. Libraries were prepared by immunoSEQ multiplex PCR; TCRdb keeps only in-frame clonotypes and omits some of them. The table lists 300,000 or so clones, about 90% of them singletons, with approximately 2.9% in the top ten. The sample was PBMCs or T cells enriched from blood (not recorded which). The source of these receptors is a woman aged 45-59 years who had been exposed to COVID-19.

This chain joins TRBV28 and TRBJ1-5; no reliable D call. This CDR3 comprises 13 residues. Germline V gene data show CDR1 as MDHEN and CDR2 as SYDVKM. Between the trimmed V and J ends, which lost 7 bases and 8 bases, there was a span of 15 bases. The CDR3 loop is CASMGAMVEPQHF. CDR3 DNA: TGTGCCAGCATGGGCGCGATGGTGGAGCCCCAGCATTTT. The whole variable domain, remainder taken from reference TRBV28 and TRBJ1-5, is DVKVTQSSRYLVKRTGEKVFLECVQDMDHENMFWYRQDPGLGLRLIYFSYDVKMKEKGDIPEGYSVSREKKERFSLILESASTNQTSMYLCASMGAMVEPQHFGDGTRLSIL.

V and J are TRBV2 and TRBJ2-7; 8 nucleotides line up with TRBD2. The CDR3 covers 14 residues. The V gene's germline CDR1 is SNHLY and CDR2 FYNNEI. V lost 8 bases to trimming and J lost 0 bases; unmatched junction nucleotides: 6. The chain's CDR3 is CASRLREGSYEQYF. CDR3 sequence (DNA): TGTGCCAGCCGTCTCCGGGAGGGCTCCTACGAGCAGTACTTC.

The chain links TRBV19 to TRBJ2-1; maybe TRBD2 (5 bases). This CDR3 is 15 amino acids long. Looked up from germline, CDR1 is LNHDA and CDR2 is SQIVND (reference sequence). The germline V and J ends were trimmed by 3 bases and 7 bases, with 16 bases remaining between them. The CDR3 coding sequence is TGTGCCAGTAGTATTGTAGCGTATAGCACAAATGAGCAGTTCTTC. Amino acid sequence: CASSIVAYSTNEQFF.

The genes are TRBV16 and TRBJ1-5, with 11 nucleotides matching TRBD1. From germline, CDR1 is KGHSY and CDR2 FQNENV. The V gene end was trimmed by 7 bases and the J gene end by 6 bases; junction bases not matched to a gene: 2. CDR3 length: 13 residues. In DNA, the CDR3 is TGTGCCAGCAAAGGACAGGGGGCTCAGCCCCAGCATTTT. The encoded protein is CASKGQGAQPQHF.

J is TRBJ2-6 and V is TRBV3-1 (or the pseudogene TRBV3-2); D is ambiguous. The CDR3 consists of 15 residues. Trimming left V 2 bases short and J 0 bases short, with 5 bases between. From germline, CDR1 is LGHDT and CDR2 YNNKEL (reference sequence). This CDR3 is CASSQRGSGANVLTF. In nucleotides, the CDR3 is TGTGCCAGCAGCCAAAGAGGCTCTGGGGCCAACGTCCTGACTTTC.

The rearrangement joins TRBV19 to TRBJ1-1; TRBD1 is a possible D gene (6 bases). The CDR3 has 12 amino acids. Trimming took off 7 bases at V and 4 bases at J, with 10 bases between the two ends. Germline values: CDR1 LNHDA, CDR2 SQIVND (reference sequence). The DNA of the CDR3 is TGTGCCAGTACTTGGGGGCTCACTGAAGCTTTCTTT. This gives the protein CASTWGLTEAFF.

The chain recombines TRBV30 with TRBJ2-7; 7 nucleotides line up with TRBD1. The trim removed 3 bases at V and 3 bases at J, leaving 5 bases unmatched. The CDR3 is made up of 13 amino acids. Germline V gene lookup returns CDR1 GTSNPN and CDR2 SVGIG (reference sequence). The CDR3, as DNA: TGTGCCTGGAGCCGGGACAGCTACTACGAGCAGTACTTC. Its protein product is CAWSRDSYYEQYF.

The chain recombines TRBV18 with TRBJ1-1; no clear D. This CDR3 spans 13 amino acids. The V gene lost 6 bases and the J gene lost 4 bases, with 12 bases spanning the gap. Germline V gives CDR1 KGHSH, CDR2 LQKENI. The CDR3: CASSREESTEAFF. For the CDR3, the DNA is TGTGCCAGCTCTCGGGAGGAGAGCACTGAAGCTTTCTTT. The whole variable domain, filled in from reference TRBV18 and TRBJ1-1, reads NAGVMQNPRHLVRRRGQEARLRCSPMKGHSHVYWYRQLPEEGLKFMVYLQKENIIDESGMPKERFSAEFPKEGPSILRIQQVVRGDSAAYFCASSREESTEAFFGQGTRLTVV.

V is TRBV15 and J is TRBJ1-2; 7 nucleotides agree with TRBD1. Per the germline V gene, CDR1 is LNHNV and CDR2 is YYDKDF (reference sequence). The CDR3 has 14 residues. Unmatched junction bases numbered 3, after V lost 0 bases and J lost 5 bases. DNA for the CDR3: TGTGCCACCAGCAGAGAAGGACAGGTGTATGGCTACACCTTC. Amino acids: CATSREGQVYGYTF.

This clone was observed a single time. The chain uses TRBV30 and TRBJ2-1; 10 bases line up with TRBD2. The CDR3 contains 14 residues. The germline V gene encodes CDR1 GTSNPN and CDR2 SVGIG (reference sequence). The ends lost 3 bases at V and 9 bases at J; junction bases unmatched: 8. The DNA for the CDR3 is TGTGCCTGGAGCTCCCAGCGGGGGGGCCGTGAGCAGTTCTTC. This translates into CAWSSQRGGREQFF.

J is TRBJ2-3 and V is TRBV7-8; no firm D call. Deletions cut 5 bases from V and 3 bases from J, with 12 bases between. Germline CDR1 SGHVS, CDR2 FQNEAQ. The CDR3 loop spans 14 amino acids. The CDR3 protein is CASSPRVVTDTQYF. Written as DNA, the CDR3 is TGTGCCAGCAGCCCCCGGGTAGTAACAGATACGCAGTATTTT. The whole variable domain, filled in from reference TRBV7-8 and TRBJ2-3, reads GAGVSQSPRYKVAKRGQDVALRCDPISGHVSLFWYQQALGQGPEFLTYFQNEAQLDKSGLPSDRFFAERPEGSVSTLKIQRTQQEDSAVYLCASSPRVVTDTQYFGPGTRLTVL.

The J gene is TRBJ1-2, the V gene TRBV4-1; D gene uncertain. The CDR3 sequence is 13 residues long. V gave up 0 bases and J gave up 8 bases, with 10 bases separating them. The germline gives CDR1 MGHRA, CDR2 YSYEKL. The chain's CDR3 is CASSQDSGRGYTF. CDR3 DNA: TGCGCCAGCAGCCAAGATTCAGGCAGAGGCTACACCTTC.

This clone was counted a single time. This sequence joins TRBV28 and TRBJ1-1, with D perhaps TRBD1 (5 bases). Germline V gene sequence: CDR1 MDHEN, CDR2 SYDVKM. The ends were cut back, 3 bases at V and 3 bases at J, with 14 bases in the middle. The CDR3 covers 15 residues. The DNA of the CDR3 is TGTGCCAGCAGTTTCCCGGGCAGGGCGGACACTGAAGCTTTCTTT. It translates to CASSFPGRADTEAFF. The whole variable domain, filled in from reference TRBV28 and TRBJ1-1, reads DVKVTQSSRYLVKRTGEKVFLECVQDMDHENMFWYRQDPGLGLRLIYFSYDVKMKEKGDIPEGYSVSREKKERFSLILESASTNQTSMYLCASSFPGRADTEAFFGQGTRLTVV.

This sequence joins TRBV5-1 and TRBJ1-5, with TRBD1 as a possible D gene (6 bases). The germline CDR1 and CDR2 sequences are SGHRS and YFSETQ. The CDR3 runs 15 residues. V lost 0 bases, J lost 2 bases, and 9 bases lay in between. The chain's CDR3 is CASSLDPGGNQPQHF. The CDR3 bases are TGCGCCAGCAGCTTGGATCCAGGGGGCAATCAGCCCCAGCATTTT.

The rearrangement joins TRBV7-2 to TRBJ2-6; TRBD2 might be the D (7 bases). V lost 6 bases and J lost 3, with 15 bases in between. CDR3 length equals 16 residues. Germline lookup yields CDR1 SGHTA and CDR2 FQGNSA. In DNA form, the CDR3 reads TGTGCCAGCAGTCGAGGGGGGGCAGGTGGGGCCAACGTCCTGACTTTC. Translation gives CASSRGGAGGANVLTF.

This clone has only a few counts. The rearrangement links TRBV19 to TRBJ1-2, with TRBD1 matching 8 bases. V was pared by 5 bases and J by 2 bases, with 13 bases of the junction left unmatched. The CDR3 runs to 17 residues. Germline CDR1 LNHDA, CDR2 SQIVND (reference sequence). The chain's CDR3 is CASSHVQTGARNYGYTF. The CDR3 DNA sequence: TGTGCCAGTAGTCATGTACAGACAGGGGCAAGGAACTATGGCTACACCTTC.

This clone was seen more than once but under ten times. The rearrangement links TRBV7-9 to TRBJ1-5, with a possible D match to TRBD1 (6 bases). Trimming took 4 bases from V and 3 from J, leaving 13 bases between them. The V gene's germline CDR1 is SEHNR and CDR2 FQNEAQ (reference sequence). The CDR3 loop spans 15 amino acids. Here the CDR3 DNA reads TGTGCCAGCAGCTCCACGGACAGAATCAATCAGCCCCAGCATTTT. It yields the protein CASSSTDRINQPQHF.

The chain uses TRBV4-2 and TRBJ1-6; a weak D match, TRBD1 (5 bases). CDR1 LGHNA and CDR2 YNFKEQ come from the germline V gene. This CDR3 has 19 residues. Trimming took off 0 bases at V and 0 bases at J, with 15 bases between the two ends. The CDR3 is CASSQDPWTPSSYNSPLHF. For the CDR3, the DNA is TGTGCCAGCAGCCAAGATCCGTGGACACCGAGCTCCTATAATTCACCCCTCCACTTT.

The chain carries TRBV28 and TRBJ2-7, with D uncertain. CDR1 MDHEN and CDR2 SYDVKM come from the germline V gene. Between the trimmed V and J ends, which lost 3 bases and 3 bases, there was a span of 15 bases. CDR3 size: 15 residues. The CDR3 nucleotides read TGTGCCAGCAGTTTGTACACACAGACCTACTACGAGCAGTACTTC. The encoded protein is CASSLYTQTYYEQYF.